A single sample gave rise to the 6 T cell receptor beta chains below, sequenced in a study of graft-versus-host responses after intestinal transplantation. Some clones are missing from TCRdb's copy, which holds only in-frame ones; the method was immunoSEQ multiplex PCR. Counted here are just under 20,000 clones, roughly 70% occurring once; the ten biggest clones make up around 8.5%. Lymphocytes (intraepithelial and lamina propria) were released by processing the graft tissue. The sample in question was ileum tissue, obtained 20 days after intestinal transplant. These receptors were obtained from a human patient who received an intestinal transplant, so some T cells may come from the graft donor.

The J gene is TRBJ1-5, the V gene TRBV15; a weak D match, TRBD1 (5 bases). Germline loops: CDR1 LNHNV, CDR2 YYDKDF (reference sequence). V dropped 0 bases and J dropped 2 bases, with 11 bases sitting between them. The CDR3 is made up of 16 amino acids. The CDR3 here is CATSREGREGNQPQHF. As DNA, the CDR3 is TGTGCCACCAGCAGAGAGGGCAGGGAGGGCAATCAGCCCCAGCATTTT.

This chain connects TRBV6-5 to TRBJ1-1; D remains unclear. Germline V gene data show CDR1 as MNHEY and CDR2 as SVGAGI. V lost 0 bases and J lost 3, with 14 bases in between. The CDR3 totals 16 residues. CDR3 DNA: TGTGCCAGCAGTTACTCGATCGGGTCATCGGACACTGAAGCTTTCTTT. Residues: CASSYSIGSSDTEAFF.

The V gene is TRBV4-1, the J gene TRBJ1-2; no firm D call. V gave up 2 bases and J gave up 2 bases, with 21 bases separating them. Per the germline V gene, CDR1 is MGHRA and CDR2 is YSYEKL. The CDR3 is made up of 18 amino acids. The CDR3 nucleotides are TGCGCCAGCAGCCAACTAATCCCGACGGACTGGGTGAACTATGGCTACACCTTC. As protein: CASSQLIPTDWVNYGYTF.

As DNA, the CDR3 is TGCGCCAGCAGCCAAGATCGGCTAGCGGGGCGCGAGCAGTACTTC. Translated, it gives CASSQDRLAGREQYF. The chain employs TRBV4-1 and TRBJ2-7; 9 positions match TRBD2. Germline-derived CDR1 and CDR2 are MGHRA and YSYEKL. The CDR3 has 15 amino acids. Trimming took 0 bases from V and 6 from J; bases not matched to a gene: 6.

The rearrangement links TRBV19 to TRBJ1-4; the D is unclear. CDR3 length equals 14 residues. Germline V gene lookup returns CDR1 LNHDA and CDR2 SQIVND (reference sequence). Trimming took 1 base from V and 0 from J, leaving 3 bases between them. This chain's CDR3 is CASSIGATNEKLFF. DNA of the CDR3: TGTGCCAGTAGTATAGGAGCAACTAATGAAAAACTGTTTTTT.

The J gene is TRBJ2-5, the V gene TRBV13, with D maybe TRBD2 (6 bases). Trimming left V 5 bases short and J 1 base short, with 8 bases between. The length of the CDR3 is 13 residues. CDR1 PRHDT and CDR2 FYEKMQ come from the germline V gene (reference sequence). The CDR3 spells CASSTGLQETQYF. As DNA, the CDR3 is TGTGCCAGCAGCACGGGACTCCAAGAGACCCAGTACTTC. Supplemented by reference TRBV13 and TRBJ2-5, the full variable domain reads AAGVIQSPRHLIKEKRETATLKCYPIPRHDTVYWYQQGPGQDPQFLISFYEKMQSDKGSIPDRFSAQQFSDYHSELNMSSLELGDSALYFCASSTGLQETQYFGPGTRLLVL.